Below, 20 T cell receptor beta chains from the same sample are listed, as sequenced in a study of blood T cells in healthy people across ages. Primed by a sample-barcoded 5' primer and a J-beta primer mix, a second PCR proceeded for roughly 6 to 12 cycles. In TCRdb, the 5' RACE reads were re-called with MiXCR into one record per CDR3 protein. The sample yields 750,000 to 850,000 distinct CDR3 sequences, 20% to 25% seen once. This sample also belongs to another study, concerning T cells of mothers and their children.

The sample consisted of blood. These receptors were taken from a boy aged 10-17 years in good health.

The chain links TRBV24-1 to TRBJ2-1; D may be TRBD2 (8 bases). The CDR3 totals 16 residues. The V end lost 2 bases, the J end lost 9 bases, and 19 bases lay between the germline ends. Germline V gene sequence: CDR1 KGHDR, CDR2 SFDVKD. The CDR3 nucleotides read TGTGCCACCAGTGATTCCGCAGGGGGACTAGTCGGTGAGCAGTTCTTC. This encodes CATSDSAGGLVGEQFF.

This clonotype was detected a few times. The V call is TRBV14, the J call TRBJ2-1; no definite D call. CDR3 size: 18 residues. Germline assignment: CDR1 SGHDN and CDR2 FVKESK. Trimming removed 0 bases from V and 5 bases from J, with 20 bases in between. CDR3 loop: CASSQEWLVAEQNNEQFF. Here the CDR3 DNA reads TGTGCCAGCAGCCAAGAGTGGTTGGTGGCGGAGCAAAACAATGAGCAGTTCTTC.

Of note for this clonotype: Since the CDR3 does not end with the conserved phenylalanine or tryptophan, this likely comes from a read error. The chain has TRBV27 and TRBJ2-5, with 9 bases aligning to TRBD2. V lost 8 bases, J lost 11 bases, and 18 bases stayed unmatched. This CDR3 comprises 15 residues. Germline V gene sequence: CDR1 MNHEY, CDR2 SMNVEV (reference sequence). The DNA of the CDR3 is TGTGCCAGCTCCCGTCGAAGAGCGGGGGGTCTCGGGCAGTACGTC. Residues: CASSRRRAGGLGQYV.

The chain is built from TRBV9 and TRBJ2-7; 11 nucleotides match TRBD2. V dropped 2 bases and J dropped 3; count of bases not matched to a gene: 4. CDR3 length: 15 residues. Germline loops: CDR1 SGDLS, CDR2 YYNGEE. CDR3 amino acids: CASSVGTSGNYEQYF. CDR3 DNA: TGTGCCAGCAGCGTCGGGACTAGCGGAAACTACGAGCAGTACTTC.

V and J are TRBV4-3 and TRBJ1-3; D uncertain. Trimming removed 0 bases at V and 2 bases at J, with 8 bases between. This CDR3 has 15 amino acids. Germline CDR1 is LGHNA and CDR2 is YSLEER. As DNA, the CDR3 is TGCGCCAGCAGCCAAGATAGGAGTACTGGAAACACCATATATTTT. This codes for CASSQDRSTGNTIYF.

The chain is built from TRBV7-6 and TRBJ2-2; weak D call: TRBD2 (7 bases). V was clipped by 5 bases and J by 6 bases, with 13 bases between them. The length of the CDR3 is 14 residues. CDR1 is SGHVS, CDR2 FNYEAQ, per germline. The CDR3 is CASSGGASPGELFF. In nucleotides, the CDR3 is TGTGCCAGCAGCGGGGGGGCTAGCCCCGGGGAGCTGTTTTTT.

In its sample, this clonotype was seen once. The chain combines TRBV6-1 with TRBJ2-1, with TRBD2 identical over 8 bases. Germline CDR1 reads MNHNS; CDR2 reads SASEGT. The CDR3 has 18 residues. The trim removed 6 bases at V and 0 bases at J, leaving 13 bases unmatched. In DNA, the CDR3 is TGTGCCAGCAGAAAGAGAGTGGCCAGCGGGAGCTCCTACAATGAGCAGTTCTTC. Its protein product is CASRKRVASGSSYNEQFF.

The chain joins TRBV7-2 to TRBJ2-3; a possible D gene is TRBD2 (5 bases). In germline, CDR1 is SGHTA, CDR2 FQGNSA. CDR3 length: 16 residues. The V end lost 5 bases, the J end lost 5 bases, and 20 bases lay between the germline ends. The CDR3 DNA reads TGTGCCAGCAGCAAATCCCTCAGCGGAGGCGGAGATACGCAGTATTTT. It specifies CASSKSLSGGGDTQYF. The whole variable domain, remainder taken from reference TRBV7-2 and TRBJ2-3, is GAGVSQSPSNKVTEKGKDVELRCDPISGHTALYWYRQSLGQGLEFLIYFQGNSAPDKSGLPSDRFSAERTGGSVSTLTIQRTQQEDSAVYLCASSKSLSGGGDTQYFGPGTRLTVL.

The rearrangement uses TRBV15 and TRBJ2-1; D not resolved. Germline CDR1 and CDR2: LNHNV and YYDKDF (reference sequence). This CDR3 is built from 14 residues. With 8 bases removed from V and 0 bases from J, the gap between germline ends came to 11 bases. CDR3 loop: CATEKIGSYNEQFF. CDR3 sequence (DNA): TGTGCCACCGAGAAGATTGGCTCCTACAATGAGCAGTTCTTC.

The rearrangement uses TRBV24-1 and TRBJ2-5; D is unclear. The V and J ends lost 5 bases and 5 bases respectively, with 11 bases between them. CDR1 is KGHDR and CDR2 is SFDVKD in the germline V gene. CDR3 length equals 13 residues. The CDR3 nucleotides read TGTGCCACCAGTGTCCTCGGCCAGGAGACCCAGTACTTC. It encodes CATSVLGQETQYF.

The chain links TRBV20-1 to TRBJ2-3; 9 bases line up with TRBD1. The CDR3 is 15 residues long. The germline V gene has CDR1 DFQATT and CDR2 SNEGSKA (reference sequence). Trimming cost V 3 bases and J 7 bases; bases outside gene matches: 11. The CDR3 region is CSASLLGQGLYTQYF. The CDR3 DNA reads as TGCAGTGCTAGCCTCTTAGGACAGGGGTTGTATACGCAGTATTTT.

This clonotype was observed a few times. The chain uses TRBV11-1 and TRBJ1-4; 8 nucleotides match TRBD1. The CDR3 is made up of 16 amino acids. Germline assignment: CDR1 SGHAT and CDR2 FQDESV (reference sequence). With V trimmed by 5 bases and J by 5 bases, 10 bases remained unmatched. CDR3 protein: CASSRDRGRTNEKLFF. In DNA, the CDR3 is TGTGCCAGCAGCCGAGACAGGGGCCGAACCAATGAAAAACTGTTTTTT. The full variable domain, in which reference TRBV11-1 and TRBJ1-4 provide the parts outside the CDR3, is EAEVAQSPRYKITEKSQAVAFWCDPISGHATLYWYRQILGQGPELLVQFQDESVVDDSQLPKDRFSAERLKGVDSTLKIQPAELGDSAMYLCASSRDRGRTNEKLFFGSGTQLSVL.

The J gene is TRBJ2-1, the V gene TRBV4-1, with TRBD2 matching over 8 bases. The V and J ends lost 4 bases and 8 bases, in that order; junction bases with no gene match: 10. Germline CDR1 reads MGHRA; CDR2 reads YSYEKL. The CDR3 runs 15 residues. This CDR3 reads CASSRPAGVYDEQFF. In DNA, the CDR3 is TGCGCCAGCAGCCGCCCAGCGGGAGTTTATGATGAGCAGTTCTTC.

V and J are TRBV3-1 and TRBJ1-1; D not certain. The CDR3 totals 13 residues. Germline CDR1 LGHDT, CDR2 YNNKEL (reference sequence). Trimming cost V 0 bases and J 8 bases, with 10 bases left between them. The CDR3 region is CASSQDRTGEAFF. The CDR3 DNA follows: TGTGCCAGCAGCCAAGATCGAACGGGGGAAGCTTTCTTT. The full variable domain, its missing parts supplied by reference TRBV3-1 and TRBJ1-1, is DTAVSQTPKYLVTQMGNDKSIKCEQNLGHDTMYWYKQDSKKFLKIMFSYNNKELIINETVPNRFSPKSPDKAHLNLHINSLELGDSAVYFCASSQDRTGEAFFGQGTRLTVV.

The V and J genes are TRBV5-1 and TRBJ2-5; the D is unclear. The CDR3 has 14 residues. Trimming removed 4 bases at V and 3 bases at J, with 13 bases between. CDR1 SGHRS and CDR2 YFSETQ come from the germline V gene. The CDR3 reads CASSPTATKETQYF. In nucleotides, the CDR3 is TGCGCCAGCAGCCCAACCGCTACTAAAGAGACCCAGTACTTC.

This clonotype was picked up a small number of times. The chain carries TRBV12-3 or TRBV12-4 and TRBJ2-5; D is uncertain. The CDR3 spans 14 residues. Trimming took off 1 base at V and 5 bases at J, with 11 bases between the two ends. The CDR3 sequence is CASSLGKMMETQYF. DNA of the CDR3: TGTGCCAGCAGTTTAGGTAAAATGATGGAGACCCAGTACTTC.

There are a few counts of this clonotype. The J gene is TRBJ1-2, the V gene TRBV18; TRBD1 aligns across 9 bases. The V and J ends lost 2 bases and 4 bases, in that order; junction bases with no gene match: 5. The germline V gene encodes CDR1 KGHSH and CDR2 LQKENI. CDR3 length: 15 residues. The CDR3 reads CASSPGQGLSYGYTF. The CDR3 DNA reads as TGTGCCAGCTCACCAGGACAGGGGCTCAGCTATGGCTACACCTTC.

A few counts support this clonotype. The chain recombines TRBV5-1 with TRBJ2-1, with no clear D. The DNA end favors TRBJ2-7, so the J call may be wrong. Germline V gives CDR1 SGHRS, CDR2 YFSETQ. The CDR3 is made up of 13 amino acids. The CDR3 protein is CASSPLNGYEQYF. The CDR3 DNA follows: TGCGCCAGCAGCCCCCTGAACGGCTACGAGCAGTACTTC.

This clonotype appeared a few times. The CDR3 loop is CASTARLAGADEQYF. CDR3 sequence (DNA): TGTGCCAGTACGGCCCGGCTAGCGGGAGCAGACGAGCAGTACTTC. The chain links TRBV19 to TRBJ2-7, with 10 bases identical to TRBD2. The CDR3 is 15 residues long. Losses at the gene ends were 7 bases for V and 5 bases for J; bases not matched to a gene: 11. Germline CDR1 LNHDA, CDR2 SQIVND (reference sequence). Full variable domain (rest looked up from reference TRBV19 and TRBJ2-7): DGGITQSPKYLFRKEGQNVTLSCEQNLNHDAMYWYRQDPGQGLRLIYYSQIVNDFQKGDIAEGYSVSREKKESFPLTVTSAQKNPTAFYLCASTARLAGADEQYFGPGTRLTVT.

This chain links TRBV7-9 with TRBJ2-5; 7 nucleotides line up with TRBD1. With V trimmed by 5 bases and J by 3 bases, 6 bases remained unmatched. CDR3 length: 14 residues. Germline V gene sequence: CDR1 SEHNR, CDR2 FQNEAQ (reference sequence). The CDR3 loop reads CASSPRDREETQYF. CDR3 in DNA: TGTGCCAGCAGCCCCCGAGACAGGGAAGAGACCCAGTACTTC.